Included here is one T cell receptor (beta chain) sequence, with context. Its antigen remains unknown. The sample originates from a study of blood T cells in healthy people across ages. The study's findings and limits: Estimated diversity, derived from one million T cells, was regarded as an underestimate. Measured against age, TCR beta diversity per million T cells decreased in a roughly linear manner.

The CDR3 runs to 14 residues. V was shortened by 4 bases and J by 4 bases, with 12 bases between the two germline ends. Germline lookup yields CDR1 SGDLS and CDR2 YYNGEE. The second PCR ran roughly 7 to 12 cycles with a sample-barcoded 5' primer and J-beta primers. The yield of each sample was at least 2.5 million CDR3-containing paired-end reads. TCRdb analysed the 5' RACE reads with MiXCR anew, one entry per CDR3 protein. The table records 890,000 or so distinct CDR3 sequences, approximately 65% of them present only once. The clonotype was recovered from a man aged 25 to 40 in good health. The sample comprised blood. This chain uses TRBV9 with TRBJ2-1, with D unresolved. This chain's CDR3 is CASSSSQIYNEQFF. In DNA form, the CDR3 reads TGTGCCAGCAGCAGCAGCCAAATTTACAATGAGCAGTTCTTC.